A selection of T cell receptor beta chains follows, all from one sample in a study of T-cell reconstitution after alpha-beta-depleted transplantation in children. TCRdb re-called the PCR reads through MiXCR, storing one row per CDR3 protein. This table has about 640,000 distinct CDR3 sequences, 16% appearing once. Sequencing was performed on PBMCs from the stem cell graft donor, taken from the stem cell graft. The origin of the receptors is a human donor who donated a stem cell graft to a child with acute myeloid leukemia. Both conserved end residues are part of each CDR3. Fields, in order: V gene, D gene, clone size, J gene, CDR3 protein, CDR3 DNA. The D gene is left open where the match is weak. Some rows have no size entry. The others give once, few or many, or a class for an expanded clone.

TRBV25-1	TRBD2	many	TRBJ2-3	CATRAGSADTQYF	TGTGCCACCAGAGCGGGGTCTGCAGATACGCAGTATTTT
TRBV11-2	.	.	TRBJ2-5	CASSPPYAQETQYF	TGTGCCAGCAGCCCCCCCTACGCCCAAGAGACCCAGTACTTC
TRBV6-1	.	.	TRBJ1-5	CASSGTPDQPQHF	TGTGCCAGCAGTGGGACTCCTGATCAGCCCCAGCATTTT
TRBV11-2	TRBD1	few	TRBJ2-5	CASSSLLWDRGFTETQYF	TGTGCCAGCAGCTCCTTGTTGTGGGACAGGGGGTTTACGGAGACCCAGTACTTC
TRBV5-5	.	many	TRBJ1-5	CASSLVWQRTILPQHF	TGTGCCAGCAGCTTGGTGTGGCAGAGGACGATCCTGCCCCAGCATTTT
TRBV10-3	.	.	TRBJ2-3	CAIKEPNTDTQYF	TGTGCCATCAAAGAACCAAACACAGATACGCAGTATTTT
TRBV29-1	TRBD2	many	TRBJ2-1	CSVEGGEQFF	TGCAGCGTTGAGGGGGGGGAGCAGTTCTTC
TRBV10-2	.	few	TRBJ1-1	CASSVLDYTEAFF	TGCGCCAGCAGTGTCTTGGATTACACTGAAGCTTTCTTT
TRBV12-3/TRBV12-4	.	.	TRBJ1-3	CASSRLISGNTIYF	TGTGCCAGCAGCCGACTGATCTCTGGAAACACCATATATTTT
TRBV4-3	TRBD1	.	TRBJ1-1	CASSQGQGRAEAFF	TGCGCCAGCAGCCAGGGACAGGGTAGGGCTGAAGCTTTCTTT
TRBV12-3/TRBV12-4	.	many	TRBJ2-7	CASSPGPPYEQYF	TGTGCCAGCAGTCCGGGACCCCCCTACGAGCAGTACTTC
TRBV5-1	TRBD1	.	TRBJ2-1	CASSYGTVREQFF	TGCGCCAGCAGCTACGGGACAGTTCGAGAGCAGTTCTTC
TRBV28	.	few	TRBJ1-1	CASRFRGTGAFF	TGTGCCAGCAGATTCAGGGGAACGGGGGCTTTCTTT
TRBV5-1	TRBD2	.	TRBJ2-3	CASSPSTGTSGVHTDTQYF	TGCGCCAGCAGCCCTTCAACCGGGACTAGCGGGGTGCACACAGATACGCAGTATTTT
TRBV5-1	TRBD1	few	TRBJ1-2	CASSPTGTVLYGYTF	TGCGCCAGCAGCCCGACAGGGACGGTTCTCTATGGCTACACCTTC
TRBV5-6	.	many	TRBJ2-7	CASSLDQGFGNEQYF	TGTGCCAGCAGCTTGGACCAGGGCTTTGGCAACGAGCAGTACTTC
TRBV7-8	.	.	TRBJ2-6	CASSSRSDSGANVLTF	TGTGCCAGCAGTTCGCGGTCGGATTCGGGGGCCAACGTCCTGACTTTC
TRBV7-2	.	many	TRBJ2-4	CASSFGAGGGIQYF	TGTGCCAGCAGCTTCGGGGCAGGGGGGGGCATTCAGTACTTC
TRBV30	.	many	TRBJ2-7	CAWSGTYEQYF	TGTGCCTGGAGTGGAACCTACGAGCAGTACTTC
TRBV9	.	.	TRBJ2-3	CASSVIESLITDTQYF	TGTGCCAGCAGCGTAATCGAGTCGTTAATCACAGATACGCAGTATTTT
TRBV12-3/TRBV12-4	TRBD2	.	TRBJ2-1	CASSPRGGRNEQFF	TGTGCCAGCAGTCCCCGGGGGGGCCGGAATGAGCAGTTCTTC
TRBV29-1	TRBD1	many	TRBJ1-1	CSVTGQGTEAFF	TGCAGCGTGACAGGGCAAGGAACTGAAGCTTTCTTT
TRBV4-1	.	.	TRBJ1-1	CASSQDLSGPGQQAFF	TGCGCCAGCAGCCAAGATCTAAGCGGCCCTGGACAGCAAGCTTTCTTT
TRBV21-1	.	many	TRBJ1-2	CASSTGTPYGYTF	TGTGCCAGCAGCACCGGGACCCCTTATGGCTACACCTTC
TRBV15	.	many	TRBJ2-5	CATSQDRATWGETQYF	TGTGCCACCAGCCAAGATCGGGCAACGTGGGGAGAGACCCAGTACTTC
TRBV5-6	.	many	TRBJ2-1	CASSFGTLIYNEQFF	TGTGCCAGCAGTTTCGGTACGTTGATCTACAATGAGCAGTTCTTC
TRBV20-1	TRBD2	many	TRBJ2-1	CSARLAGDTNEQFF	TGCAGTGCTAGACTAGCGGGGGATACAAATGAGCAGTTCTTC
TRBV20-1	TRBD2	many	TRBJ2-3	CSARGGGGTDTQYF	TGCAGTGCTAGGGGCGGGGGGGGCACAGATACGCAGTATTTT
TRBV9	TRBD2	many	TRBJ2-5	CASSTRLAGDQETQYF	TGTGCCAGCAGCACCCGACTAGCGGGGGACCAAGAGACCCAGTACTTC
TRBV7-9	.	.	TRBJ1-2	CASSLNEINYGYTF	TGTGCCAGCAGCCTTAATGAGATAAACTATGGCTACACCTTC
TRBV24-1	.	many	TRBJ2-3	CATSEGEGGTDTQYF	TGTGCCACCAGTGAAGGGGAGGGGGGCACAGATACGCAGTATTTT
TRBV12-3/TRBV12-4	.	many	TRBJ2-7	CASSFGTVSYEQYF	TGTGCCAGCAGTTTTGGGACCGTTTCCTACGAGCAGTACTTC